These T cell receptor beta chains were read from a single sample in a study of blood T cell repertoires in COVID-19. The method was immunoSEQ multiplex PCR; TCRdb's version includes in-frame clones alone and lacks a portion of them. The sample lists 250,000 to 350,000 clones; around four fifths were seen once. Sequencing input: peripheral blood. These receptors were taken from a woman aged 50 to 60 with active or convalescent COVID-19. Both conserved end residues are part of each CDR3. D genes are given only for firm matches. Expanded clones are given a class, and other clones once, few, many or no size at all.

size	D	V	J	DNA	CDR3
NA	TRBD2	TRBV19	TRBJ2-5	TGTGCCGTATACAGCGGGGTGGACCTCCAAGAGACCCAGTACTTC	CAVYSGVDLQETQYF
NA	NA	TRBV3-1/TRBV3-2	TRBJ2-2	TGTGCCAGCAGCCAAGTACGGGGAGGGGAGCTGTTTTTT	CASSQVRGGELFF
NA	TRBD1	TRBV12-5	TRBJ1-1	TGTGCTAGTGGTTGGGACAGGGAAGTGCTTACTGAAGCTTTCTTT	CASGWDREVLTEAFF
NA	NA	TRBV6-5	TRBJ1-1	TGTGCCAGCAGCGAGTTGGTAGGGGTTAACACTGAAGCTTTCTTT	CASSELVGVNTEAFF
NA	TRBD1	TRBV9	TRBJ1-2	TGTGCCAGCAGCGTAAGGGACAGGGGGTATGGCTACACCTTC	CASSVRDRGYGYTF
NA	NA	TRBV5-5	TRBJ2-7	TGTGCCAGCAGCTTACTAGCCGGCGAGCAGTACTTC	CASSLLAGEQYF
NA	NA	TRBV6-1	TRBJ1-5	TGTGCCAGCAGTGAACCCCCAGGCAATCAGCCCCAGCATTTT	CASSEPPGNQPQHF
NA	NA	TRBV19	TRBJ1-2	TGTGCCAGTAGTATAGATGATTCCGGCTATGGCTACACCTTC	CASSIDDSGYGYTF
NA	NA	TRBV21-1	TRBJ2-7	TGTGCCAGCAGACCCAAACGGATCTCGCGGGAGGAGAAACACTCCTACGAGCAGTACTTC	CASRPKRISREEKHSYEQYF
few	TRBD2	TRBV5-1	TRBJ2-7	TGCGCCAGCAGCTTGGCCGGGACTAGCACAGACGAGCAGTACTTC	CASSLAGTSTDEQYF
NA	TRBD1	TRBV18	TRBJ2-5	TGTGCCAGCTCACCACTTACAGGGACAGGCCAAGAGACCCAGTACTTC	CASSPLTGTGQETQYF
NA	TRBD1	TRBV7-3	TRBJ2-1	TGTGCCAGCAGCCCGACAGGGGGCTCCTACAATGAGCAGTTCTTC	CASSPTGGSYNEQFF
NA	TRBD1	TRBV2	TRBJ1-6	TGTGCCTGCGGACAGGGGGATTCACCCCTCCACTTT	CACGQGDSPLHF
NA	NA	TRBV5-6	TRBJ1-6	TGTGCCAGCAGCCCAACACGGGGTAATTCACCCCTCCACTTT	CASSPTRGNSPLHF
NA	NA	TRBV5-6	TRBJ1-6	TGTGCCAGCAGCTTGGTAGGACACGCCCGGGATAATTCACCCCTCCACTTT	CASSLVGHARDNSPLHF
once	NA	TRBV10-3	TRBJ2-5	TGTGCCATCTCTCAGGGGCCGGAGACCCAGTACTTC	CAISQGPETQYF
NA	TRBD2	TRBV13	TRBJ2-7	TGTGCCAGCAGCAGGGGACTAGCGGGGGTCTCCTACGAGCAGTACTTC	CASSRGLAGVSYEQYF
few	TRBD1	TRBV28	TRBJ1-1	TGTGCCAGCAATGGACAGGGGAGAAACACTGAAGCTTTCTTT	CASNGQGRNTEAFF
NA	NA	TRBV19	TRBJ1-2	TGTGCCACCCTCGTTACAGGGTCAGGAAGCTATGGCTACACCTTC	CATLVTGSGSYGYTF
once	TRBD1	TRBV27	TRBJ1-4	TGTGCCAGCAGTCCACACAGGGGGCCGGGGGAAAAACTGTTTTTT	CASSPHRGPGEKLFF